This T cell receptor beta chain comes out of a study of blood T cell repertoires in COVID-19. Background on the study: Both acute and convalescent COVID-19 samples were obtained from the United States, Italy and Spain. T cells, B-cell-depleted T cells, or PBMCs supplied cDNA or gDNA.

The germline gives CDR1 SGHDN, CDR2 FVKESK. V shed 1 base and J shed 2 bases, with 12 bases lying between them. This CDR3 is built from 16 residues. Original handling: Cell counts per sample came from amplifying reference gene primers. The method was immunoSEQ multiplex PCR; TCRdb's version includes in-frame clones alone and lacks a portion of them. V and J calls and clone size are given by that table; D and trimming were obtained from the DNA. The sample gives more than 30,000 clones, roughly 89% of which show up once; 1.5% to 1.7% is in the top ten. The chain recombines TRBV14 with TRBJ1-3; D gene uncertain. The receptor comes from a man aged 55 to 70 with active COVID-19. The sample taken for sequencing was peripheral blood. CDR3 coding DNA: TGTGCCAGCAGCCAAGTCGTCACAGCGGCTGGAAACACCATATATTTT. It is translated as CASSQVVTAAGNTIYF.